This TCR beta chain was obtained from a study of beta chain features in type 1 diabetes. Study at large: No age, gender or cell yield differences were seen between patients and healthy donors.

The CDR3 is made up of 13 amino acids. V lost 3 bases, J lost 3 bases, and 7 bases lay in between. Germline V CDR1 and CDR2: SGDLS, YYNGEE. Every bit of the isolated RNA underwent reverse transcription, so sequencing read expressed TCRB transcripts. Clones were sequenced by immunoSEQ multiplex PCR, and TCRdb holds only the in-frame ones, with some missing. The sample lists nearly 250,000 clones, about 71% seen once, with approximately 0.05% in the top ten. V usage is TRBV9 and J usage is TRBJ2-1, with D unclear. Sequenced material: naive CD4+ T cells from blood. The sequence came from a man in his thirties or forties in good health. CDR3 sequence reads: CASSAKNYNEQFF. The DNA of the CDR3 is TGTGCCAGCAGCGCGAAGAACTACAATGAGCAGTTCTTC.